A single sample gave rise to the 9 T cell receptor beta chains below, sequenced in a study of molecular identifiers for immune sequencing clone quantification. One entry per CDR3 protein, called by TCRdb with MiXCR from the PCR reads. The sample consists of about 640,000 distinct CDR3 sequences, approximately 20% of them appearing once. Material for sequencing was naive CD8+ T cells from blood, with Jurkat cell RNA spiked in. Subset in this sample: FACS-sorted CD8+CD4-CCR7+CD45RA+ naive T cells. The source of these receptors is a human donor in good health. Some libraries in this study had Jurkat cell RNA spiked in.

Only a few counts were recorded for this clonotype. The DNA for the CDR3 is TGTGCCAGCAGCTTGGTTGGGACAATGAACACTGAAGCTTTCTTT. It codes for CASSLVGTMNTEAFF. The chain carries TRBV5-6 and TRBJ1-1; a possible D gene is TRBD1 (6 bases). This CDR3 region has 15 residues. Per the germline V gene, CDR1 is SGHDT and CDR2 is YYEEEE. Deletions cut 0 bases from V and 0 bases from J, with 9 bases between.

This clonotype was detected ten times or more. The chain uses TRBV23-1 and TRBJ2-2; D unresolved. TRBV23-1 is given ORF status, its function remaining uncertain. The CDR3 has 13 residues. Between the trimmed V and J ends, which lost 7 bases and 1 base, there was a span of 7 bases. The CDR3 spells CASTIGNTGELFF. Here the CDR3 DNA reads TGCGCCAGCACCATAGGGAACACCGGGGAGCTGTTTTTT.

V and J are TRBV21-1 and TRBJ2-7; TRBD1 reflects the table's D call only, with no check against the DNA. TRBV21-1 is an annotated pseudogene. This CDR3 spans 17 amino acids. The CDR3 here is CASSKDPPAGGEVEQYF. The DNA for the CDR3 is TGTGCCAGCAGCAAAGACCCCCCGGCCGGGGGTGAGGTCGAGCAGTACTTC.

This chain joins TRBV27 and TRBJ2-1, with D perhaps TRBD1 (7 bases). The germline CDR1 and CDR2 sequences are MNHEY and SMNVEV (reference sequence). Trimming took 4 bases from V and 6 from J, leaving 16 bases between them. The CDR3 has 15 residues. The CDR3: CASSSGGSASNEQFF. In nucleotides, the CDR3 is TGTGCCAGCAGTTCAGGGGGGTCGGCAAGCAATGAGCAGTTCTTC.

This clonotype has more than one count but fewer than ten. One base away lies a much larger clone, so this may be a sequencing read error. This chain links TRBV28 with TRBJ2-7; 8 positions agree with TRBD2. The CDR3 extends over 15 amino acids. Germline V lookup: CDR1 MDHEN, CDR2 SYDVKM. CDR3 nucleotide sequence: TGTACCAGCAGACGGTCTCGCCGGGGGGGCTACGAGCAGTACTTC. This encodes CTSRRSRRGGYEQYF.

Ten or more counts support this clonotype. The chain has TRBV4-1 and TRBJ1-2; D is undetermined. Germline V gene sequence: CDR1 MGHRA, CDR2 YSYEKL. There are 12 residues in the CDR3. The V and J ends lost 0 bases and 8 bases respectively, with 7 bases between them. The CDR3 DNA reads as TGCGCCAGCAGCCAAGATAGGATCGGCTACACCTTC. Protein sequence: CASSQDRIGYTF.

This clonotype was recorded many times. The chain couples TRBV29-1 to TRBJ2-1; TRBD2 agrees at 15 bases. Germline V gives CDR1 SQVTM, CDR2 ANQGSEA. This CDR3 spans 14 amino acids. With V trimmed by 6 bases and J by 7 bases, 4 bases remained unmatched. The CDR3 reads CSVTGLAGGNEQFF. The CDR3 region has the DNA TGCAGCGTGACGGGACTAGCGGGGGGTAATGAGCAGTTCTTC.

This clonotype came up many times. This chain connects TRBV15 to TRBJ1-1, with no clear D. The CDR3 extends over 15 amino acids. V was shortened by 1 base and J by 0 bases, with 9 bases between the two germline ends. Germline lookup yields CDR1 LNHNV and CDR2 YYDKDF (reference sequence). The CDR3 protein is CATSRAGSLNTEAFF. The CDR3 DNA follows: TGTGCCACCAGCAGAGCGGGTTCGTTGAACACTGAAGCTTTCTTT.

This clonotype has a count of ten or more. V is TRBV7-9 and J is TRBJ2-3; 12 positions match TRBD2. Germline V gene data show CDR1 as SEHNR and CDR2 as FQNEAQ (reference sequence). The CDR3 runs 22 residues. V lost 2 bases to trimming and J lost 0 bases; unmatched junction nucleotides: 18. The CDR3 nucleotides read TGTGCCAGCAGCTTACCGCCCCTAGCCCTAGCGGGAGGGACAACTAGCACAGATACGCAGTATTTT. The encoded protein is CASSLPPLALAGGTTSTDTQYF. The complete variable domain, with remaining parts taken from reference TRBV7-9 and TRBJ2-3, reads DTGVSQNPRHKITKRGQNVTFRCDPISEHNRLYWYRQTLGQGPEFLTYFQNEAQLEKSRLLSDRFSAERPKGSFSTLEIQRTEQGDSAMYLCASSLPPLALAGGTTSTDTQYFGPGTRLTVL.